One and the same sample provided the 20 T cell receptor beta chains below, sequenced in a study of CD8 T cells in ankylosing spondylitis. TCRdb fed the 5' RACE reads into MiXCR, producing one record per CDR3 protein. Of approximately 350,000 distinct CDR3 sequences detected, around 20% appear once; the ten largest clones hold 13%. The sequenced sample consisted of blood, either unsorted or a sorted T cell fraction (not recorded which). The source is a male donor with ankylosing spondylitis or in good health (not recorded which).

V gene TRBV7-2 combines with J gene TRBJ2-1, with D perhaps TRBD1 or TRBD2 (5 bases each). Germline loops: CDR1 SGHTA, CDR2 FQGNSA. This CDR3 is built from 14 residues. V gave up 6 bases and J gave up 3 bases, with 12 bases separating them. This CDR3 is CASRIGGGYNEQFF. In nucleotides, the CDR3 is TGTGCCAGCAGAATAGGTGGGGGCTACAATGAGCAGTTCTTC.

This clonotype was detected a few times. The chain carries TRBV12-3 or TRBV12-4 and TRBJ1-4, with TRBD1 identical over 9 bases. The V gene end was trimmed by 7 bases and the J gene end by 3 bases; junction bases not matched to a gene: 3. The length of the CDR3 is 14 residues. CDR3 sequence (DNA): TGTGCCAGCAATACAGGGGGCCCTAATGAAAAACTGTTTTTT. It translates to CASNTGGPNEKLFF.

This clonotype came up a few times. V gene TRBV5-1 combines with J gene TRBJ2-5; 10 positions agree with TRBD1. Germline CDR1 SGHRS, CDR2 YFSETQ. The CDR3 extends over 16 amino acids. The trim removed 4 bases at V and 1 base at J, leaving 7 bases unmatched. CDR3 region: CASSGDRGFGQETQYF. The CDR3 coding sequence is TGCGCCAGCAGCGGGGACAGGGGTTTTGGCCAAGAGACCCAGTACTTC.

The CDR3 sequence is CASSEQAGELFF. CDR3 DNA sequence: TGTGCCAGCAGTGAGCAGGCCGGGGAGCTGTTTTTT. The chain joins TRBV27 to TRBJ2-2; D unresolved. Trimming took 5 bases from V and 6 from J, leaving 7 bases between them. The germline CDR1 and CDR2 sequences are MNHEY and SMNVEV (reference sequence). CDR3 length: 12 residues.

Worth noting for this clonotype: A much larger clonotype is one base distant, so this may be a read error. The chain has TRBV2 and TRBJ2-2; the D is unclear. V was trimmed by 7 bases and J by 1 base, leaving 4 bases between them. CDR1 SNHLY and CDR2 FYNNEI come from the germline V gene. CDR3 size: 12 residues. CDR3 region: CASIVNTGELFF. CDR3 in DNA: TGTGCCAGCATCGTGAACACCGGGGAGCTGTTTTTT.

This clonotype has just a few counts. The gene calls are TRBV11-2 and TRBJ2-5; 8 nucleotides align to TRBD1. V lost 1 base, J lost 1 base, and 17 bases stayed unmatched. This CDR3 is 20 amino acids long. Germline CDR1 is SGHAT and CDR2 is FQNNGV. CDR3 sequence reads: CASSLGVMGGRTGTQETQYF. CDR3 DNA: TGTGCCAGCAGCTTAGGTGTTATGGGCGGTCGGACAGGGACCCAAGAGACCCAGTACTTC.

The chain has TRBV29-1 and TRBJ1-2; 8 bases align to TRBD1. Losses at the gene ends were 1 base for V and 4 bases for J; bases not matched to a gene: 2. This CDR3 comprises 13 residues. The germline gives CDR1 SQVTM, CDR2 ANQGSEA. The CDR3 sequence: CSVEVRGLYGYTF. CDR3 in DNA: TGCAGCGTTGAAGTCAGGGGGCTCTATGGCTACACCTTC.

This chain uses TRBV27 with TRBJ2-7, with D maybe TRBD2 (5 bases). CDR1 and CDR2 (germline): MNHEY, SMNVEV (reference sequence). V was pared by 1 base and J by 5 bases, with 12 bases between. The CDR3 extends over 14 amino acids. Written as DNA, the CDR3 is TGTGCCAGCAGTTTATGGTCAGGAGGCAACGAGCAGTACTTC. Encoded protein: CASSLWSGGNEQYF.

The chain carries TRBV4-1 and TRBJ2-5; maybe TRBD1 (6 bases). Trimming cost V 2 bases and J 7 bases, with 17 bases left between them. The CDR3 sequence is 15 residues long. CDR1 and CDR2 from the germline V gene are MGHRA and YSYEKL. The CDR3 bases are TGCGCCAGCAGCCAATCACAGGGCACCGGACGGACCCAGTACTTC. Its protein product is CASSQSQGTGRTQYF.

The V and J genes are TRBV7-2 and TRBJ2-3; D possibly corresponds to TRBD2 (6 bases). Deletions cut 5 bases from V and 4 bases from J, with 19 bases between. The germline CDR1 and CDR2 sequences are SGHTA and FQGNSA. CDR3 size: 16 residues. The CDR3 here is CASSTYWEDPADTQYF. DNA of the CDR3: TGTGCCAGCAGCACCTACTGGGAGGACCCCGCAGATACGCAGTATTTT.

This clonotype showed up many times. This chain connects TRBV4-1 to TRBJ2-7; perhaps TRBD2 as D (6 bases). Germline V lookup: CDR1 MGHRA, CDR2 YSYEKL. V shed 3 bases and J shed 2 bases, with 20 bases lying between them. This CDR3 has 17 amino acids. CDR3 loop: CASSHGWEAQGTYEQYF. DNA for the CDR3: TGCGCCAGCAGCCATGGGTGGGAGGCGCAGGGTACCTACGAGCAGTACTTC.

This clonotype was counted a few times. Here the CDR3 reads CASSYSWGRDTQYF. Here the CDR3 DNA reads TGTGCCAGCAGTTACTCCTGGGGGAGGGATACGCAGTATTTT. The chain employs TRBV12-3 or TRBV12-4 and TRBJ2-3; a possible D gene is TRBD2 (6 bases). The V gene lost 4 bases and the J gene lost 6 bases, with 14 bases spanning the gap. The CDR3 runs 14 residues.

The chain is built from TRBV5-6 and TRBJ1-5, with D unclear. The CDR3 runs 13 residues. CDR1 and CDR2 from the germline V gene are SGHDT and YYEEEE. V gave up 1 base and J gave up 4 bases, with 6 bases separating them. In DNA, the CDR3 is TGTGCCAGCAGCTTGAACGTGAATCAGCCCCAGCATTTT. This translates into CASSLNVNQPQHF. The complete variable domain, with remaining parts taken from reference TRBV5-6 and TRBJ1-5, reads DAGVTQSPTHLIKTRGQQVTLRCSPKSGHDTVSWYQQALGQGPQFIFQYYEEEERQRGNFPDRFSGHQFPNYSSELNVNALLLGDSALYLCASSLNVNQPQHFGDGTRLSIL.

The chain employs TRBV7-9 and TRBJ2-4; tentatively, D is TRBD1 or TRBD2 (5 bases each). V lost 3 bases and J 6 bases, leaving 15 bases between the germline ends. The CDR3 runs to 15 residues. Germline V gives CDR1 SEHNR, CDR2 FQNEAQ (reference sequence). The CDR3 here is CASSLVITGTNIQYF. In nucleotides, the CDR3 is TGTGCCAGCAGCTTGGTCATCACCGGGACAAACATTCAGTACTTC.

This clonotype was counted a few times. The V and J genes are TRBV12-3 or TRBV12-4 and TRBJ1-5; D gene uncertain. CDR3 length: 15 amino acids. V shed 6 bases and J shed 0 bases, with 12 bases lying between them. The CDR3 DNA follows: TGTGCCAGCAGCCCTGAAGGACCTAGCAATCAGCCCCAGCATTTT. This gives the protein CASSPEGPSNQPQHF.

The V and J genes are TRBV4-2 and TRBJ2-5; 8 nucleotides line up with TRBD2. The CDR3 runs 15 residues. V dropped 0 bases and J dropped 5; count of bases not matched to a gene: 5. Germline CDR1 reads LGHNA; CDR2 reads YNFKEQ. The CDR3 reads CASSQERTSIETQYF. The CDR3 DNA reads as TGTGCCAGCAGCCAAGAGCGGACTAGCATCGAGACCCAGTACTTC.

This chain links TRBV20-1 with TRBJ2-5, with 7 bases lining up with TRBD1. Germline trimming cut 0 bases from V and 1 base from J; bases unmatched to any gene: 8. CDR3 length: 16 residues. Looked up from germline, CDR1 is DFQATT and CDR2 is SNEGSKA (reference sequence). The CDR3 DNA is TGCAGTGCTAGAGATTTCCGGACAGGTATCCAAGAGACCCAGTACTTC. Translating gives CSARDFRTGIQETQYF.

In regard to this clonotype: One end of the junction is discordant with germline, which a read error may explain. The V and J genes are TRBV12-3 or TRBV12-4 and TRBJ1-1, with no clear D. This CDR3 comprises 13 residues. The CDR3 loop reads CASSLFIPETTTF. CDR3 sequence (DNA): TGTGCCAGCAGTTTATTTATCCCCGAGACTACCACCTTT.

The chain uses TRBV28 and TRBJ2-5; 8 nucleotides line up with TRBD1. V lost 2 bases and J lost 1; bases outside the gene matches: 3. The germline gives CDR1 MDHEN, CDR2 SYDVKM. The CDR3 is made up of 15 amino acids. CDR3 bases: TGTGCCAGCAGTTTAATGGACAGGGCCCAAGAGACCCAGTACTTC. It encodes CASSLMDRAQETQYF. The full variable domain, completed using reference TRBV28 and TRBJ2-5, is DVKVTQSSRYLVKRTGEKVFLECVQDMDHENMFWYRQDPGLGLRLIYFSYDVKMKEKGDIPEGYSVSREKKERFSLILESASTNQTSMYLCASSLMDRAQETQYFGPGTRLLVL.

The rearrangement links TRBV11-2 to TRBJ2-4, with D maybe TRBD2 (7 bases). Trimming left V 4 bases short and J 7 bases short, with 17 bases between. The CDR3 contains 15 residues. CDR1 is SGHAT and CDR2 is FQNNGV in the germline V gene. CDR3 protein: CASSSYGGLGNIQYF. CDR3 bases: TGTGCCAGCAGCTCATACGGGGGGCTTGGGAACATTCAGTACTTC.